Sequencing of this T cell receptor (beta chain) was carried out in a study of cytomegalovirus exposure and HLA in healthy donors. Notes on the study in general: Cytomegalovirus-associated status was assigned to fewer than 200 TCR beta chains. Subsequent analysis of the approximately 110 validation repertoires found a tendency for first-cohort TCR clusters to co-occur.

Data came from immunoSEQ multiplex PCR; TCRdb stores just in-frame clones and leaves some out. The data show tens of thousands of clones, roughly 94% seen once. This clone was observed once. As yet, its antigen is unknown. The CDR3 consists of 14 residues. The V gene end was trimmed by 4 bases and the J gene end by 1 base; junction bases not matched to a gene: 2. Germline V gives CDR1 SNHLY, CDR2 FYNNEI. The specimen sequenced was PBMCs. This clonotype originated in a woman aged 18-29 years in good health and CMV-seropositive. V is TRBV2 and J is TRBJ2-7; 9 bases fit TRBD1. CDR3 nucleotides: TGTGCCAGCAGTGCCGGGACAGGGTCCTACGAGCAGTACTTC. Amino acids: CASSAGTGSYEQYF.